This is a list of T cell receptor beta chains from one sample in a study of somatic mutations in cytotoxic T cells in rheumatoid arthritis. Measured with immunoSEQ multiplex PCR; TCRdb has only the in-frame clones, and not every one. The sample lists approximately 13,000 clones; about 80% were seen once. Input material: CD8+ T cells sorted from blood. The receptors here all came from an adult with rheumatoid arthritis. Each CDR3 is given without its conserved first and last residue. Each record gives: V gene, J gene, clone size, CDR3 protein. Size values are once, few and many counts, or a class for expanded clones, and some rows have none.

v_gene: TRBV4-1
j_gene: TRBJ2-5
abundance: NA
CDR3aa: ASSRFRQSQETQY

v_gene: TRBV13
j_gene: TRBJ2-7
abundance: NA
CDR3aa: ASSLPTRAYEQY

v_gene: TRBV9
j_gene: TRBJ2-3
abundance: NA
CDR3aa: ASSIGTGVPDTQY

v_gene: TRBV27
j_gene: TRBJ2-5
abundance: few
CDR3aa: ASSLRRSLGQETQY

v_gene: TRBV28
j_gene: TRBJ2-7
abundance: NA
CDR3aa: ASSLWGTAIYEQY

v_gene: TRBV9
j_gene: TRBJ2-3
abundance: few
CDR3aa: ASSVYGGAEDTQY

v_gene: TRBV28
j_gene: TRBJ2-1
abundance: NA
CDR3aa: ASSSRYEQF

v_gene: TRBV9
j_gene: TRBJ2-7
abundance: NA
CDR3aa: ASSPRVRTEQY

v_gene: TRBV7-8
j_gene: TRBJ1-1
abundance: NA
CDR3aa: ASSPRQEIMNTEAF

v_gene: TRBV4-3
j_gene: TRBJ2-7
abundance: few
CDR3aa: ASSQAPDGSYEQY

v_gene: TRBV28
j_gene: TRBJ2-1
abundance: NA
CDR3aa: ASNIHLREGRF

v_gene: TRBV5-1
j_gene: TRBJ2-1
abundance: NA
CDR3aa: ASSLVFPADSNNEQF

v_gene: TRBV7-9
j_gene: TRBJ1-4
abundance: NA
CDR3aa: ASSPTVSTNEKLF

v_gene: TRBV30
j_gene: TRBJ2-1
abundance: once
CDR3aa: AWSVAGGLGDEQF

v_gene: TRBV5-1
j_gene: TRBJ2-5
abundance: NA
CDR3aa: ASSLEAETQY

v_gene: TRBV13
j_gene: TRBJ2-2
abundance: NA
CDR3aa: ASKRVLANTGELF

v_gene: TRBV5-4
j_gene: TRBJ2-1
abundance: NA
CDR3aa: ASSVVGNEQF

v_gene: TRBV7-9
j_gene: TRBJ1-2
abundance: few
CDR3aa: ASSPEGLGYT

v_gene: TRBV14
j_gene: TRBJ2-7
abundance: NA
CDR3aa: ASSPAGLAGTTYEQY

v_gene: TRBV28
j_gene: TRBJ2-3
abundance: once
CDR3aa: ASRRAGGPTDTQY